This TCR beta chain was observed in a study of blood T cell repertoires in COVID-19. In the original analysis: By means of reference gene primer amplification, nucleated cell counts were estimated. Sequenced by immunoSEQ multiplex PCR; TCRdb stores in-frame clones only, minus some. The V and J calls and clone size come from that table; D and trimming were worked out from the DNA. The sample yields roughly 150,000 clones, over 65% seen once. Participants were aged about 18 to 100 years, lived in around 22 US areas, and enrolled virtually. For recovered donors of Cohort 3, there were two negative PCRs, clearance, or symptom resolution. The germline gives CDR1 SQVTM, CDR2 ANQGSEA. Trimming stripped 7 bases from V and 6 bases from J, with 19 bases between. The CDR3 contains 14 residues.

The TCR comes from a woman aged 50 to 60 who had recovered from COVID-19. The rearrangement joins TRBV29-1 to TRBJ2-4, with a possible D match to TRBD1 (6 bases). The sample was PBMCs or T cells enriched from blood (not recorded which). The DNA for the CDR3 is TGCAGCGCCGAGGGGGAAGACCCATCAAACATTCAGTACTTC. It codes for CSAEGEDPSNIQYF.